This T cell receptor (beta chain) was observed in a study of graft-versus-host responses after intestinal transplantation. The repertoire was sequenced with immunoSEQ multiplex PCR; TCRdb's copy has only in-frame clones and lacks some. The repertoire holds roughly 89,000 clones, with roughly 92% as singletons. CDR3 length: 14 amino acids. V lost 4 bases and J lost 6; bases outside the gene matches: 8. Germline CDR1 is SGHRS and CDR2 is YFSETQ. This clone appeared once. The antigen is undetermined. Sample: unstimulated CD4+ T cells sorted from spleen or lymph node cells, taken before intestinal transplant. The receptor comes from a human donor who received an intestinal transplant. The chain is built from TRBV5-1 and TRBJ1-2, with TRBD1 matching over 8 bases. In DNA form, the CDR3 reads TGCGCCAGCAGCACCTCGACAGGGGATGATGGCTACACCTTC. The encoded protein is CASSTSTGDDGYTF.